The present TCR beta chain was sequenced within a study of radiotherapy plus CTLA-4 blockade in lung cancer (dated by TCRdb to 2016 to 2019). About the investigation overall: Among enrolled patients, roughly 20% had an objective response and about 30% reached disease control. On the study overall, not on this receptor specifically: After treatment with radiotherapy and ipilimumab, TCR clones that came from tumors expanded in the peripheral blood. Increased serum interferon-beta after radiation, together with early dynamic changes in blood T cell clones, were reported to be the strongest predictors of response.

In regard to this clone: The antigen it recognizes is unknown. No much larger clone is present one base from it, and per-base qualities are unavailable.

CDR1 and CDR2 are read off the germline V gene as MNHNS and SASEGT. V loses 1 base of germline sequence and J loses 3 bases, and the interval between the two ends is 6 bases. The CDR3 starts with the cysteine, ends with the phenylalanine, and has 13 residues. Left in the record is the CDR3 DNA by itself, 39 bases read in frame from the first base. The study evaluated CTLA-4 blockade (ipilimumab) given together with focal radiation therapy in patients who had chemo-refractory metastatic non-small-cell lung cancer. Library preparation employed the immunoSEQ multiplex PCR assay. TCRdb retrieved this table from immuneACCESS and kept in-frame rearrangements only. Not all clones are present; in checked studies, unresolved V genes account for under half, and no reason is known for the remainder. Here the sample has tens of thousands of clones; roughly 80% occur a single time. Clones ranked in the top ten supply under 8% of the sample.

The sample was peripheral blood, taken from a patient treated with radiotherapy plus ipilimumab. The sequence links TRBV6-1 to TRBJ1-1, with the identity of the D gene unclear. The clonotype comes from a human donor with non-small cell lung cancer who had stable disease on radiotherapy plus ipilimumab. Here is the DNA: TGTGCCAGCAGTGAAGAATGGTACACTGAAGCTTTCTTT. The resulting protein is CASSEEWYTEAFF.